Listed here are 24 T cell receptor beta chains from one sample, sequenced in a study of shared clonotypes between healthy human individuals. Measured with immunoSEQ multiplex PCR; TCRdb has only the in-frame clones, and not every one. This sample has 2 million to 2.5 million clones, with under 95% found just once. The specimen was naive CD4+ T cells from PBMCs. Sample subset: CD45RA+ positively selected. The receptors derive from a man between 18 and 29 years old in good health. Some clones in this sample may be carry-over from other donors' samples.

The chain employs TRBV5-1 and TRBJ2-5, with 12 nucleotides matching TRBD1. The germline V gene has CDR1 SGHRS and CDR2 YFSETQ. V lost 4 bases to trimming and J lost 4 bases; unmatched junction nucleotides: 8. This CDR3 is 16 amino acids long. The CDR3 DNA follows: TGCGCCAGCAGCCCGGGACAGGGGGCGGCGACAGAGACCCAGTACTTC. Encoded protein: CASSPGQGAATETQYF. The full variable domain, in which reference TRBV5-1 and TRBJ2-5 provide the parts outside the CDR3, is KAGVTQTPRYLIKTRGQQVTLSCSPISGHRSVSWYQQTPGQGLQFLFEYFSETQRNKGNFPGRFSGRQFSNSRSEMNVSTLELGDSALYLCASSPGQGAATETQYFGPGTRLLVL.

The V and J genes are TRBV30 and TRBJ1-2; D gene unclear. Germline V lookup: CDR1 GTSNPN, CDR2 SVGIG (reference sequence). The V and J ends lost 0 bases and 4 bases respectively, with 12 bases between them. The length of the CDR3 is 14 residues. The CDR3: CAWSVIKGVYGYTF. The CDR3, as DNA: TGTGCCTGGAGTGTAATTAAAGGAGTCTATGGCTACACCTTC. The variable domain in full, with the rest retrieved from reference TRBV30 and TRBJ1-2, is SQTIHQWPATLVQPVGSPLSLECTVEGTSNPNLYWYRQAAGRGLQLLFYSVGIGQISSEVPQNLSASRPQDRQFILSSKKLLLSDSGFYLCAWSVIKGVYGYTFGSGTRLTVV.

The rearrangement links TRBV7-8 to TRBJ2-7, with no clear D. The CDR3 totals 16 residues. Germline V gives CDR1 SGHVS, CDR2 FQNEAQ. Between the trimmed V and J ends, which lost 5 bases and 1 base, there was a span of 18 bases. CDR3 sequence (DNA): TGTGCCAGCAGCGGGAAGGGAATAGCCAGATCCTACGAGCAGTACTTC. It translates to CASSGKGIARSYEQYF.

The gene calls are TRBV9 and TRBJ2-3; the D gene is possibly TRBD2 (6 bases). Deletions cut 9 bases from V and 1 base from J, with 21 bases between. This CDR3 region has 16 residues. In germline, CDR1 is SGDLS, CDR2 YYNGEE. The CDR3 spells CANNGGEWTGTDTQYF. CDR3 sequence (DNA): TGTGCCAACAATGGCGGGGAGTGGACGGGCACAGATACGCAGTATTTT.

The count of this clone is one. This chain joins TRBV29-1 and TRBJ2-5; 7 nucleotides agree with TRBD1. The CDR3 runs 13 residues. The trim removed 6 bases at V and 4 bases at J, leaving 8 bases unmatched. CDR1 is SQVTM, CDR2 ANQGSEA, per germline. CDR3 loop: CSVVTGSAETQYF. The CDR3 DNA is TGCAGCGTGGTGACAGGGTCGGCAGAGACCCAGTACTTC.

This chain joins TRBV5-1 and TRBJ2-3; 11 bases fit TRBD1. The CDR3 has 14 residues. Per the germline V gene, CDR1 is SGHRS and CDR2 is YFSETQ. Trimming took 3 bases from V and 5 from J; bases not matched to a gene: 2. The CDR3, as DNA: TGCGCCAGCAGCTGGACAGGGGGCGAAGATACGCAGTATTTT. It encodes CASSWTGGEDTQYF.

The CDR3 is CASSRGTSGAKNIQYF. For the CDR3, the DNA is TGTGCCAGCAGCCGAGGGACTAGCGGAGCCAAAAACATTCAGTACTTC. The chain recombines TRBV27 with TRBJ2-4; the match to TRBD2 covers 11 bases. This CDR3 has 16 residues. J was trimmed by 0 bases and V by 6 bases; bases with no gene match: 4. Germline V gene lookup returns CDR1 MNHEY and CDR2 SMNVEV (reference sequence).

The chain employs TRBV27 and TRBJ2-1; TRBD1 is a possible D gene (8 bases). This CDR3 is built from 15 residues. V gave up 7 bases and J gave up 3 bases, with 16 bases separating them. The germline CDR1 and CDR2 sequences are MNHEY and SMNVEV (reference sequence). The CDR3 DNA follows: TGTGCCAGCACCATACAGGGGGAGGGCTACAATGAGCAGTTCTTC. The encoded protein is CASTIQGEGYNEQFF.

The CDR3 nucleotides read TGTGCTAGTGGTTTAATGGGGGGCACTGAAGCTTTCTTT. Encoded protein: CASGLMGGTEAFF. V is TRBV12-5 and J is TRBJ1-1; D may be TRBD1 (5 bases). The CDR3 is made up of 13 amino acids. V lost 3 bases, J lost 4 bases, and 9 bases lay in between. CDR1 and CDR2 (germline): LGHNT, FRNRAP.

V usage is TRBV18 and J usage is TRBJ1-1; no clear D gene. Germline V lookup: CDR1 KGHSH, CDR2 LQKENI. V lost 8 bases to trimming and J lost 0 bases, with 10 bases between them. The CDR3 covers 13 residues. CDR3 in amino acids: CASADQLNTEAFF. CDR3 coding DNA: TGTGCCAGCGCCGATCAATTGAACACTGAAGCTTTCTTT.

CDR3 sequence reads: CASSGDASGRVSVSYNEQFF. The CDR3 DNA is TGTGCCAGCAGTGGGGATGCTAGCGGGAGAGTCTCGGTTTCCTACAATGAGCAGTTCTTC. The V and J genes are TRBV2 and TRBJ2-1, with 10 bases aligning to TRBD2. V lost 4 bases to trimming and J lost 1 base; unmatched junction nucleotides: 16. The CDR3 runs 20 residues. CDR1 is SNHLY, CDR2 FYNNEI, per germline.

The V and J genes are TRBV7-2 and TRBJ2-3; the match to TRBD1 covers 7 bases. This CDR3 has 13 residues. The junction had 3 bases not matched to a gene; V was cut back by 4 bases and J by 5 bases. In germline, CDR1 is SGHTA, CDR2 FQGNSA. For the CDR3, the DNA is TGTGCCAGCAGCTCCGGGACAGTAGATACGCAGTATTTT. This sequence encodes CASSSGTVDTQYF.

This chain links TRBV10-3 with TRBJ2-7; either TRBD1 or TRBD2 may fit D (5 bases each). V was trimmed by 4 bases and J by 2 bases, leaving 15 bases between them. There are 15 residues in the CDR3. The germline gives CDR1 ENHRY, CDR2 SYGVKD. The CDR3 spells CAISGQGDEAYEQYF. As DNA, the CDR3 is TGTGCCATCAGTGGGCAGGGAGATGAGGCCTACGAGCAGTACTTC.

The chain's CDR3 is CASRVDTERRATRTGELFF. The CDR3, as DNA: TGCGCCAGCAGGGTCGACACGGAGAGGCGGGCAACACGCACCGGGGAGCTGTTTTTT. This chain uses TRBV5-1 with TRBJ2-2, with D perhaps TRBD2 (5 bases). The CDR3 extends over 19 amino acids. Trimming cost V 5 bases and J 4 bases, with 27 bases left between them. Looked up from germline, CDR1 is SGHRS and CDR2 is YFSETQ.

The chain joins TRBV15 to TRBJ1-3; 8 nucleotides align to TRBD1. The ends lost 1 base at V and 4 bases at J; junction bases unmatched: 9. Germline V gene data show CDR1 as LNHNV and CDR2 as YYDKDF (reference sequence). There are 17 residues in the CDR3. This chain's CDR3 is CATSRGRTGLAGNTIYF. The CDR3 DNA sequence: TGTGCCACCAGCAGAGGACGGACAGGGTTAGCAGGAAACACCATATATTTT.

V usage is TRBV28 and J usage is TRBJ2-1, with 9 bases lining up with TRBD2. This CDR3 contains 15 residues. Germline loops: CDR1 MDHEN, CDR2 SYDVKM. V was pared by 6 bases and J by 3 bases, with 6 bases of the junction left unmatched. In DNA, the CDR3 is TGTGCCAGCAGCGTGACTAGCGGCGACTACAATGAGCAGTTCTTC. Translation gives CASSVTSGDYNEQFF.

This chain uses TRBV4-2 with TRBJ2-1; TRBD2 aligns across 12 bases. Germline V gives CDR1 LGHNA, CDR2 YNFKEQ. The CDR3 sequence is 16 residues long. V lost 1 base and J lost 6; bases outside the gene matches: 4. CDR3 bases: TGTGCCAGCAGCCAAGTCGGGACTAGCGGGCCCAATGAGCAGTTCTTC. It yields the protein CASSQVGTSGPNEQFF.

This chain connects TRBV4-2 to TRBJ2-3; 9 bases map to TRBD2. Germline V lookup: CDR1 LGHNA, CDR2 YNFKEQ. Trimming at V came to 0 bases and at J to 6 bases, leaving 10 bases not matched to a gene. The CDR3 is 17 amino acids. For the CDR3, the DNA is TGTGCCAGCAGCCAAGATGGAGCGGGAGGCCCCCTTGATACGCAGTATTTT. Its protein product is CASSQDGAGGPLDTQYF.

This clone has only one observation. The V gene is TRBV5-6, the J gene TRBJ2-1; 10 bases fit TRBD2. The CDR3 totals 15 residues. From germline, CDR1 is SGHDT and CDR2 YYEEEE. The J segment lost 4 bases and the V segment lost 5 bases, leaving 6 bases of the junction unmatched. The DNA for the CDR3 is TGTGCCAGCAGGCCGGGACTAGCGAGATACAATGAGCAGTTCTTC. This gives the protein CASRPGLARYNEQFF.

This sequence joins TRBV7-8 and TRBJ2-5, with 7 bases fitting TRBD2. Trimming took 5 bases from V and 1 from J; bases not matched to a gene: 10. The CDR3 loop spans 16 amino acids. From germline, CDR1 is SGHVS and CDR2 FQNEAQ. In DNA form, the CDR3 reads TGTGCCAGCAGCCCTGGGTGGGGGAGGGCCCAAGAGACCCAGTACTTC. Its translation: CASSPGWGRAQETQYF.

This chain joins TRBV13 and TRBJ2-1; no definite D call. In germline, CDR1 is PRHDT, CDR2 FYEKMQ (reference sequence). The V end was cut by 1 base, the J end by 1 base, with 17 bases between. The CDR3 extends over 18 amino acids. The chain's CDR3 is CASSLVGFERRSYNEQFF. CDR3 in DNA: TGTGCCAGCAGCTTAGTAGGGTTCGAGCGTCGATCCTACAATGAGCAGTTCTTC.

The chain joins TRBV7-3 to TRBJ1-5, with a tentative D call TRBD1 (5 bases). The CDR3 covers 13 residues. Per the germline V gene, CDR1 is SGHTA and CDR2 is FQGTGA. Trimming shortened V by 3 bases and J by 7 bases, and 10 bases separated the two germline ends. For the CDR3, the DNA is TGTGCCAGCAGCTTGTTTGGGGGGCAGCCCCAGCATTTT. Translation gives CASSLFGGQPQHF.

A single count supports this clone. V is TRBV30 and J is TRBJ2-7; possibly TRBD1 or TRBD2 for D (7 bases each). Trimming pared 3 bases from V and 3 bases from J, leaving 24 bases between. The V gene's germline CDR1 is GTSNPN and CDR2 SVGIG (reference sequence). The CDR3 totals 17 residues. The CDR3 DNA reads as TGTGCCTGGAGCGGCGAGGGGGCGGGGGCGATGCACTACGAGCAGTACTTC. Its protein is CAWSGEGAGAMHYEQYF. The variable domain in full, with the rest retrieved from reference TRBV30 and TRBJ2-7, is SQTIHQWPATLVQPVGSPLSLECTVEGTSNPNLYWYRQAAGRGLQLLFYSVGIGQISSEVPQNLSASRPQDRQFILSSKKLLLSDSGFYLCAWSGEGAGAMHYEQYFGPGTRLTVT.

This chain joins TRBV7-3 and TRBJ2-3; D is uncertain. This CDR3 contains 13 residues. Trimming took off 5 bases at V and 5 bases at J, with 11 bases between the two ends. The germline CDR1 and CDR2 sequences are SGHTA and FQGTGA. The CDR3 sequence: CASSLWAQDTQYF. The CDR3 coding sequence is TGTGCCAGCAGCCTATGGGCCCAAGATACGCAGTATTTT.